A single T cell receptor (beta chain) is shown here with its context. The antigen remains undetermined. These data are taken from a study of cytomegalovirus exposure and HLA in healthy donors. It was with 60 Vbeta and 13 Jbeta primers that the PCR ran. The repertoire was sequenced with immunoSEQ multiplex PCR; TCRdb's copy has only in-frame clones and lacks some. There are 150,000 to 170,000 clones in the sample; about 85% occur only once, and approximately 8% lies in the top ten. General observations from the study: In vitro, three CMV-associated chains proved specific for CMV antigens. One later analysis reportedly identified an Asian-associated ancestry cluster that showed fewer N-insertions than the approximately 710-donor mean.

Samples came from healthy bone marrow donors. This clonotype originated in a man aged 25 to 45 in good health and CMV-seropositive. Sequencing was carried out using PBMCs.

In DNA form, the CDR3 reads TGTGCCAGCAGCTTGAGGTCGAGGGCCTTGAACACTGAAGCTTTCTTT. It encodes CASSLRSRALNTEAFF. The J gene is TRBJ1-1, the V gene TRBV5-4; the D is unclear. Trimming left V 1 base short and J 0 bases short, with 13 bases between. Germline lookup yields CDR1 SGHNT and CDR2 YYREEE (reference sequence). CDR3 size: 16 residues.